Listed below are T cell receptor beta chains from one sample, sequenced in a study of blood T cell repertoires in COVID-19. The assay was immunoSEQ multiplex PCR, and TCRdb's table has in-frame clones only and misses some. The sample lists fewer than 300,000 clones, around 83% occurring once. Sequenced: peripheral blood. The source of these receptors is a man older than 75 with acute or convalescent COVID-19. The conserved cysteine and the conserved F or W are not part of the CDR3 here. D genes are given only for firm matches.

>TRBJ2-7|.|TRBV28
ASSFNIRANEQY
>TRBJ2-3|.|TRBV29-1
STERGRARTDTQY
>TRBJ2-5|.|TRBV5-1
ASSLGQQETQY
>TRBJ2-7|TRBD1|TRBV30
AWSNSPGTDLYEQY
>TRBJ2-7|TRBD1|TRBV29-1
SVERTGSYEQY
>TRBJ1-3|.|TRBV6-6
ASSSALISGNTIY
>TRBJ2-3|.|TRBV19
ASSIAQSTDTQY
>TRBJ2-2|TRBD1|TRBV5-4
ASLDRGYTGELF
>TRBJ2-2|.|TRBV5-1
ASSFGSGDTGELF
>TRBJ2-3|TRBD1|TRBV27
ASSPEQGVPTDTQY
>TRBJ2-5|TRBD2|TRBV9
ASNKDSGLAGPKQETQY
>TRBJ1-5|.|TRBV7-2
ASSPTSGANQPQH
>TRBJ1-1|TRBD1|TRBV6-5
AVIRTGGTEAF
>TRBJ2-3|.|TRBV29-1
SVGNRVQRPKDTQY